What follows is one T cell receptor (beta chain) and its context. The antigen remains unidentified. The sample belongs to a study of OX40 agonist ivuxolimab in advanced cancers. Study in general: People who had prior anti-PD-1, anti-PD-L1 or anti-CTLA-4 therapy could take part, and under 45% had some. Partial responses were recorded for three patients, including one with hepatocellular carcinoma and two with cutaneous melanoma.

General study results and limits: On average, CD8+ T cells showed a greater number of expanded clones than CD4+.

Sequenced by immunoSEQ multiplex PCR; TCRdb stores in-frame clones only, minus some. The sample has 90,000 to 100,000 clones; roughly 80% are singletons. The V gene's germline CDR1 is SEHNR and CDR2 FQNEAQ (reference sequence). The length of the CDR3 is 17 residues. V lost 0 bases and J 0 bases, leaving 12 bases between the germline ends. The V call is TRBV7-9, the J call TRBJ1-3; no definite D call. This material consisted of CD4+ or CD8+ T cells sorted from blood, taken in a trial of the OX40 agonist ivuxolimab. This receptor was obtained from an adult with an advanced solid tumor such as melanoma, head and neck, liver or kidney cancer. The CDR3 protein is CASSLAGGLYSGNTIYF. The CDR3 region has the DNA TGTGCCAGCAGCTTAGCGGGAGGACTGTACTCTGGAAACACCATATATTTT.